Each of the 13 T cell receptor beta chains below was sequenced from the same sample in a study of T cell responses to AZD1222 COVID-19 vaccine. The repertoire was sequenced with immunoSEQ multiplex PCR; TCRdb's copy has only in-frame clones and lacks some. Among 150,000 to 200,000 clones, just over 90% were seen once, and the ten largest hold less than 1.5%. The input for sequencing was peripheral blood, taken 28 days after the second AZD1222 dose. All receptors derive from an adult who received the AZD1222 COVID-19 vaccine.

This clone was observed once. CDR3 in DNA: TGCGCCAGCCCCGGACAGCACTACAATGAGCAGTTCTTC. This codes for CASPGQHYNEQFF. The J gene is TRBJ2-1, the V gene TRBV5-1; TRBD1 might be the D (6 bases). The CDR3 runs to 13 residues. CDR1 and CDR2 from the germline V gene are SGHRS and YFSETQ. The V end lost 7 bases, the J end lost 3 bases, and 11 bases lay between the germline ends.

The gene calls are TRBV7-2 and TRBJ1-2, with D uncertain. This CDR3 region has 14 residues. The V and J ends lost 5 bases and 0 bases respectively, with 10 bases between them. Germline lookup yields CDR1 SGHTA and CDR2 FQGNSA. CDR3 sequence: CASSPDFANYGYTF. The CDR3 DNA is TGTGCCAGCAGCCCGGACTTCGCTAACTATGGCTACACCTTC.

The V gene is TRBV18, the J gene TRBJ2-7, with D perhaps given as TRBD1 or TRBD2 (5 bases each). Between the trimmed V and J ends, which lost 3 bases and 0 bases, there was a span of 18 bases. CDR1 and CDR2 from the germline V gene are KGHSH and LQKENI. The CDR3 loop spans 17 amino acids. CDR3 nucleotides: TGTGCCAGCTCACCGAGGCCCGGGGCGACGAGCTCCTACGAGCAGTACTTC. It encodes CASSPRPGATSSYEQYF.

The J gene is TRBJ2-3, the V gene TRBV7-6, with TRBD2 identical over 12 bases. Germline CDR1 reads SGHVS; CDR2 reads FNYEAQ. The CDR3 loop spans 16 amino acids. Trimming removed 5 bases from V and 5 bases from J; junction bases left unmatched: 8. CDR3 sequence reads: CASSHQLAGGQDTQYF. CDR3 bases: TGTGCCAGCAGCCACCAACTAGCGGGAGGTCAAGATACGCAGTATTTT. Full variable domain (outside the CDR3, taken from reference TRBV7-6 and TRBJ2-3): GAGVSQSPRYKVTKRGQDVALRCDPISGHVSLYWYRQALGQGPEFLTYFNYEAQQDKSGLPNDRFSAERPEGSISTLTIQRTEQRDSAMYRCASSHQLAGGQDTQYFGPGTRLTVL.

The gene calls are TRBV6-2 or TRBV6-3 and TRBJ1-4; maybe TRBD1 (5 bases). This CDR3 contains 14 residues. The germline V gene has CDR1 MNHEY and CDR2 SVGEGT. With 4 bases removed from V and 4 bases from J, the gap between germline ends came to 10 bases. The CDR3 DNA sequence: TGTGCCAGCAGTTCCGGGACCGTTAATGAAAAACTGTTTTTT. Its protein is CASSSGTVNEKLFF.

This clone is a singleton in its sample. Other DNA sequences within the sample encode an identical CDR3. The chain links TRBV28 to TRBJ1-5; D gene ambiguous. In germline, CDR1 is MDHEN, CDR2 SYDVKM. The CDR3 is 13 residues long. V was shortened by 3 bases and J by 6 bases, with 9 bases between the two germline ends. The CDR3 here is CASSLDGGQPQHF. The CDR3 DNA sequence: TGTGCCAGCAGTTTGGACGGCGGTCAGCCCCAGCATTTT.

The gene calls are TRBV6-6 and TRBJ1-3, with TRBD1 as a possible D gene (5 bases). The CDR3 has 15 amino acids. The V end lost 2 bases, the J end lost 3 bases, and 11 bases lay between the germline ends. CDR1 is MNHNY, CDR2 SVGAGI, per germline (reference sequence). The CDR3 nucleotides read TGTGCCAGCAGTTACCTCGGGGGGAATGGAAACACCATATATTTT. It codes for CASSYLGGNGNTIYF.

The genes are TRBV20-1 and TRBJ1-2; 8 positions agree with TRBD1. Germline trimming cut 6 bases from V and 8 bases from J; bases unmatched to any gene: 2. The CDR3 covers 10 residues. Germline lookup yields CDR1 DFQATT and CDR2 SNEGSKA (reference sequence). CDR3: CSARTGGYTF. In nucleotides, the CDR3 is TGCAGTGCCAGGACAGGGGGCTACACCTTC.

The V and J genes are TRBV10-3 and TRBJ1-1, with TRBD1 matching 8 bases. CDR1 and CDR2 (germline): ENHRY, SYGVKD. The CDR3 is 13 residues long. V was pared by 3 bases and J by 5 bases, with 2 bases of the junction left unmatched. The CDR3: CAISEDRGTEAFF. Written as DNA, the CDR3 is TGTGCCATCAGTGAAGACAGGGGTACTGAAGCTTTCTTT.

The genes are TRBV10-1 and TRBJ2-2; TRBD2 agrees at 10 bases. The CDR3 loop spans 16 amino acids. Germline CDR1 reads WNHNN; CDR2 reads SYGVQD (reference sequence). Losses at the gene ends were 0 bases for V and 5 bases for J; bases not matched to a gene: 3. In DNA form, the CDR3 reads TGCGCCAGCAGTGAGTCCCCACTAGCGGGGACCGGGGAGCTGTTTTTT. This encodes CASSESPLAGTGELFF.

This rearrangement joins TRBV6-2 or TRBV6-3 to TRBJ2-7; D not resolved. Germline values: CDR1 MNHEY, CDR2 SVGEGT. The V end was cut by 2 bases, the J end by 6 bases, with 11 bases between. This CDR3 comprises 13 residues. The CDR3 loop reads CASSYGPAPEQYF. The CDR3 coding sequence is TGTGCCAGCAGTTACGGGCCAGCCCCCGAGCAGTACTTC.

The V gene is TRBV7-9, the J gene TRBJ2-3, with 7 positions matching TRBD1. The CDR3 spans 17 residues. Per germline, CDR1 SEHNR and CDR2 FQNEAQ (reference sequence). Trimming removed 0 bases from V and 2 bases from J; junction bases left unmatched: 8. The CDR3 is CASSLAHGTENTDTQYF. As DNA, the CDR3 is TGTGCCAGCAGCTTAGCGCATGGGACAGAGAACACAGATACGCAGTATTTT.

Here the CDR3 DNA reads TGCGCCAGATCACAGGGCCCTCTCGGATATGGCTACACCTTC. Amino acids: CARSQGPLGYGYTF. J is TRBJ1-2 and V is TRBV10-1; TRBD1 is a possible D gene (6 bases). Germline V gene lookup returns CDR1 WNHNN and CDR2 SYGVQD (reference sequence). The germline V and J ends were trimmed by 9 bases and 5 bases, with 19 bases remaining between them. The length of the CDR3 is 14 residues.